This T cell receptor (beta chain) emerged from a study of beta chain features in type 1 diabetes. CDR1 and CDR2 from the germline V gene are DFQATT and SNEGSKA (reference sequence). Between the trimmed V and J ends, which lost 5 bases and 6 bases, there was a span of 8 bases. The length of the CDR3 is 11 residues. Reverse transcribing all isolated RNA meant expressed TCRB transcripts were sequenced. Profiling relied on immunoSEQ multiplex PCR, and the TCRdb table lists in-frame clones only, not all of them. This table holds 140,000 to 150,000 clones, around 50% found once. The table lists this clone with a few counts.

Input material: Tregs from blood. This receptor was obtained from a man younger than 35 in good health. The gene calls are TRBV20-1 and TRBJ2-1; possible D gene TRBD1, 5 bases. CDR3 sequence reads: CSAPRGNEQFF. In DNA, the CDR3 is TGCAGTGCTCCTAGGGGCAATGAGCAGTTCTTC.